Shown below are 18 T cell receptor beta chains from a single sample sequenced in a study of shared clonotypes between healthy human individuals. The data were produced by immunoSEQ multiplex PCR, yet TCRdb's version contains in-frame clones alone and is incomplete. The sample lists around 940,000 clones; roughly 72% were seen once. Source material: memory CD4+ T cells sorted from blood. Noted subset: CD45RA-negative fraction. The origin of the receptors is a man aged 18 to 30 in good health.

Turning to this clone: This sequence may be a read error, since a much larger clone differs from it by one base. The rearrangement joins TRBV27 to TRBJ2-1, with D unclear. V was clipped by 7 bases and J by 5 bases, with 18 bases between them. This CDR3 comprises 15 residues. Germline loops: CDR1 MNHEY, CDR2 SMNVEV (reference sequence). In DNA form, the CDR3 reads TGTGCCAGCAAACCGCGCCTCAACCCGAACAATGAGCAGTTCTTC. Translating it yields CASKPRLNPNNEQFF.

This clone was observed many times. This rearrangement joins TRBV7-6 to TRBJ2-7; D is ambiguous. This CDR3 spans 12 amino acids. Trimming pared 0 bases from V and 6 bases from J, leaving 6 bases between. Germline-derived CDR1 and CDR2 are SGHVS and FNYEAQ. The CDR3 DNA reads as TGTGCCAGCAGCTTAGCAGACGGCGAGCAGTACTTC. Its protein product is CASSLADGEQYF.

V is TRBV29-1 and J is TRBJ2-2, with 13 bases lining up with TRBD2. The germline V gene has CDR1 SQVTM and CDR2 ANQGSEA. V was pared by 3 bases and J by 2 bases, with 3 bases of the junction left unmatched. The CDR3 totals 16 residues. This CDR3 reads CSVETSGRSNTGELFF. In DNA, the CDR3 is TGCAGCGTTGAGACTAGCGGGAGGTCCAACACCGGGGAGCTGTTTTTT.

As for this clone: This sample also contains other DNA sequences that code for the same CDR3. This chain uses TRBV15 with TRBJ2-5; D is possibly TRBD1 (5 bases). CDR3 size: 12 residues. Germline CDR1 reads LNHNV; CDR2 reads YYDKDF (reference sequence). V lost 5 bases, J lost 3 bases, and 7 bases lay in between. This CDR3 is CATSQTEETQYF. The DNA for the CDR3 is TGTGCCACCAGCCAGACAGAAGAGACCCAGTACTTC.

The chain uses TRBV29-1 and TRBJ2-3; 9 bases fit TRBD2. The length of the CDR3 is 16 residues. The ends lost 1 base at V and 7 bases at J; junction bases unmatched: 12. CDR1 is SQVTM, CDR2 ANQGSEA, per germline. CDR3 DNA: TGCAGCGTTGAAGGGACCCTAGCGGGGCCTAAAAATACGCAGTATTTT. It translates to CSVEGTLAGPKNTQYF.

The chain combines TRBV18 with TRBJ2-2; maybe TRBD1 (6 bases). The CDR3 consists of 14 residues. V lost 8 bases and J 6 bases, leaving 16 bases between the germline ends. Germline lookup yields CDR1 KGHSH and CDR2 LQKENI. In DNA form, the CDR3 reads TGTGCCAGCACCGTACAGGGAATTGCCGGGGAGCTGTTTTTT. Translated: CASTVQGIAGELFF.

The chain recombines TRBV30 with TRBJ1-4; D remains unclear. The CDR3 covers 13 residues. Trimming shortened V by 1 base and J by 7 bases, and 10 bases separated the two germline ends. Germline CDR1 reads GTSNPN; CDR2 reads SVGIG (reference sequence). CDR3 coding DNA: TGTGCCTGGAGTGGTCGGACGGGTGAAAAACTGTTTTTT. It codes for CAWSGRTGEKLFF.

The chain combines TRBV6-1 with TRBJ2-7; unclear D gene. Trimming left V 3 bases short and J 1 base short, with 7 bases between. There are 13 residues in the CDR3. The germline V gene has CDR1 MNHNS and CDR2 SASEGT. CDR3 DNA sequence: TGTGCCAGCAGTGAGTGGGGATCCTACGAGCAGTACTTC. Translating gives CASSEWGSYEQYF.

This rearrangement joins TRBV5-6 to TRBJ2-1, with 7 nucleotides matching TRBD1. CDR1 and CDR2 from the germline V gene are SGHDT and YYEEEE. The CDR3 sequence is 15 residues long. Trimming removed 3 bases from V and 1 base from J; junction bases left unmatched: 4. The CDR3, as DNA: TGTGCCAGCAGCTGGGACAGCGTGTCCTACAATGAGCAGTTCTTC. Residues: CASSWDSVSYNEQFF.

This clone was seen only a few times. V and J are TRBV6-6 and TRBJ1-2, with 9 bases lining up with TRBD1. The CDR3 runs 13 residues. Germline CDR1 and CDR2: MNHNY and SVGAGI (reference sequence). Trimming removed 6 bases from V and 6 bases from J; junction bases left unmatched: 5. CDR3 DNA sequence: TGTGCCAGCAGACCCGGGACAGGGCATGGCTACACCTTC. Protein sequence: CASRPGTGHGYTF.

CDR3 region: CACAGRETQYF. Here the CDR3 DNA reads TGTGCCTGTGCCGGTAGGGAGACCCAGTACTTC. V is TRBV30 and J is TRBJ2-5, with D hard to call. The length of the CDR3 is 11 residues. The germline gives CDR1 GTSNPN, CDR2 SVGIG (reference sequence). V gave up 6 bases and J gave up 5 bases, with 10 bases separating them.

The CDR3 bases are TGTGCCAGCTCACCACTGCCGGGGACAGGGATCTTGGATGAGCAGTTCTTC. Amino acid sequence: CASSPLPGTGILDEQFF. The chain links TRBV18 to TRBJ2-1; 9 bases are a match to TRBD1. Germline V gene sequence: CDR1 KGHSH, CDR2 LQKENI. Unmatched junction bases numbered 12, after V lost 1 base and J lost 8 bases. The CDR3 is 17 amino acids. The whole variable domain, filled in from reference TRBV18 and TRBJ2-1, reads NAGVMQNPRHLVRRRGQEARLRCSPMKGHSHVYWYRQLPEEGLKFMVYLQKENIIDESGMPKERFSAEFPKEGPSILRIQQVVRGDSAAYFCASSPLPGTGILDEQFFGPGTRLTVL.

The chain is built from TRBV5-8 and TRBJ2-7; the D is unclear. This CDR3 has 13 amino acids. CDR1 is SGHTS, CDR2 YDEGEE, per germline. V lost 5 bases, J lost 3 bases, and 12 bases lay in between. The CDR3 DNA is TGTGCCAGCAGTGTTCCTAGGAACTACGAGCAGTACTTC. This codes for CASSVPRNYEQYF.

The chain carries TRBV18 and TRBJ1-3; D is undetermined. From germline, CDR1 is KGHSH and CDR2 LQKENI. The length of the CDR3 is 13 residues. The V gene lost 6 bases and the J gene lost 4 bases, with 10 bases spanning the gap. This chain's CDR3 is CASSLSSGNTIYF. CDR3 DNA sequence: TGTGCCAGCTCGCTTTCAAGCGGAAACACCATATATTTT.

The chain combines TRBV6-5 with TRBJ2-2, with D possibly being TRBD1 (6 bases). V was clipped by 6 bases and J by 4 bases, with 9 bases between them. There are 13 residues in the CDR3. CDR1 is MNHEY, CDR2 SVGAGI, per germline. Here the CDR3 DNA reads TGTGCCAGCAGGAAACAGGGCACCGGGGAGCTGTTTTTT. This sequence encodes CASRKQGTGELFF.

The chain is built from TRBV9 and TRBJ1-6; weak D call: TRBD1 (6 bases). Germline values: CDR1 SGDLS, CDR2 YYNGEE. This CDR3 contains 16 residues. Trimming cost V 0 bases and J 9 bases, with 16 bases left between them. CDR3 sequence reads: CASSVGIGGISSPLHF. CDR3 sequence (DNA): TGTGCCAGCAGCGTAGGGATAGGGGGTATCTCTTCACCCCTCCACTTT.

CDR3 residues: CASSSPRVRGTDTQYF. The CDR3 nucleotides read TGTGCCAGCAGCTCGCCCAGGGTACGGGGCACAGATACGCAGTATTTT. The chain carries TRBV5-5 and TRBJ2-3; D is perhaps TRBD1 (5 bases). Germline CDR1 and CDR2: SGHKS and YYEKEE (reference sequence). With 3 bases removed from V and 1 base from J, the gap between germline ends came to 15 bases. The CDR3 contains 16 residues.

The chain joins TRBV4-1 to TRBJ2-1; 11 positions agree with TRBD2. The germline V gene has CDR1 MGHRA and CDR2 YSYEKL. There are 16 residues in the CDR3. The trim removed 3 bases at V and 7 bases at J, leaving 8 bases unmatched. The DNA for the CDR3 is TGCGCCAGCAGCCAGTTAGCGGGAGGGCGGGTAAATGAGCAGTTCTTC. Translation gives CASSQLAGGRVNEQFF.